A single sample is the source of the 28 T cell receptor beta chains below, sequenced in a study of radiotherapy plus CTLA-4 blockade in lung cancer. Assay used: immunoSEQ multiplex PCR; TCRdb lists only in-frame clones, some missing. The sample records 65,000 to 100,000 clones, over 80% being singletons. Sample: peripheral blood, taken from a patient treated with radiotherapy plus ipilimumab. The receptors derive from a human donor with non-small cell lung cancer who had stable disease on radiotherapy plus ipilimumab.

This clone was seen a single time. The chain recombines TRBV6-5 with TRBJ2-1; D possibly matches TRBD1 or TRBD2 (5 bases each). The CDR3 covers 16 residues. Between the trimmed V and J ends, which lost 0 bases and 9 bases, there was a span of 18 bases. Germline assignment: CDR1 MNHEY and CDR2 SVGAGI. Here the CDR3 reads CASSYSLGLRASEQFF. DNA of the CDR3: TGTGCCAGCAGTTACTCCCTGGGGCTGAGGGCCTCTGAGCAGTTCTTC.

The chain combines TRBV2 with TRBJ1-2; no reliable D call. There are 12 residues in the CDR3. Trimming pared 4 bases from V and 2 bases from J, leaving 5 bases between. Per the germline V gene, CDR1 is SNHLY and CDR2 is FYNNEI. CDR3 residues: CASSGQNYGYTF. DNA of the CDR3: TGTGCCAGCAGTGGGCAGAACTATGGCTACACCTTC. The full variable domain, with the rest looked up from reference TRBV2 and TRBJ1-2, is EPEVTQTPSHQVTQMGQEVILRCVPISNHLYFYWYRQILGQKVEFLVSFYNNEISEKSEIFDDQFSVERPDGSNFTLKIRSTKLEDSAMYFCASSGQNYGYTFGSGTRLTVV.

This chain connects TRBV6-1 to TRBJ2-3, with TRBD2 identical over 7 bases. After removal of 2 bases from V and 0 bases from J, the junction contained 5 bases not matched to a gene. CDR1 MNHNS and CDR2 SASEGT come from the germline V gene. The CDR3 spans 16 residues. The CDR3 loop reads CASSERAGASTDTQYF. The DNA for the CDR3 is TGTGCCAGCAGTGAAAGGGCGGGAGCTAGCACAGATACGCAGTATTTT.

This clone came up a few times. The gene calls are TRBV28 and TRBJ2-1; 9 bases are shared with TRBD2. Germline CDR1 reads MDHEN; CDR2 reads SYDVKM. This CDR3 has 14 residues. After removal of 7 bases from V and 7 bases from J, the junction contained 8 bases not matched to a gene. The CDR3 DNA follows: TGTGCCAGCATCGGCGGGGGGGCTCGAAATGAGCAGTTCTTC. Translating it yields CASIGGGARNEQFF.

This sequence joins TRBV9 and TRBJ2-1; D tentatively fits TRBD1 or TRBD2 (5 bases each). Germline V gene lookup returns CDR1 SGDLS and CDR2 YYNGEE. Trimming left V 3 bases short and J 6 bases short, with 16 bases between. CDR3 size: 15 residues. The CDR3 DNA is TGTGCCAGCAGCGGCCGGGACGCAAGTCTCAATGAGCAGTTCTTC. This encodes CASSGRDASLNEQFF. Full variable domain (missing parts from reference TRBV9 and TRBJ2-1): DSGVTQTPKHLITATGQRVTLRCSPRSGDLSVYWYQQSLDQGLQFLIQYYNGEERAKGNILERFSAQQFPDLHSELNLSSLELGDSALYFCASSGRDASLNEQFFGPGTRLTVL.

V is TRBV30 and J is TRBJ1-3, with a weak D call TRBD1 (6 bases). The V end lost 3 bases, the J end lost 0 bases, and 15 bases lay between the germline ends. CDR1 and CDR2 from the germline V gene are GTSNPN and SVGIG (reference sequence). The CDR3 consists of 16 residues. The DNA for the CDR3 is TGTGCCTGGAGCAGGGGACGGATGGCCTCTGGAAACACCATATATTTT. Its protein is CAWSRGRMASGNTIYF.

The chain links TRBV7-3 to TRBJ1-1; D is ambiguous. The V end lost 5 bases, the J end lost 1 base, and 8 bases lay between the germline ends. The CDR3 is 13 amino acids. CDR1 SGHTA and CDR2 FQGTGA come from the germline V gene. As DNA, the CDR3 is TGTGCCAGCAGCATTGGAAGGAACACTGAAGCTTTCTTT. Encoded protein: CASSIGRNTEAFF.

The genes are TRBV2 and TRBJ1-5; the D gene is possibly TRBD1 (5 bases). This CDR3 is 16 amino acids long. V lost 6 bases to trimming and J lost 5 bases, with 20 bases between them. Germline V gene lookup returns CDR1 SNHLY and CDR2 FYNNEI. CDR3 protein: CASRGDSVVGHQPQHF. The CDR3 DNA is TGTGCCAGCAGGGGAGACAGTGTGGTAGGACATCAGCCCCAGCATTTT.

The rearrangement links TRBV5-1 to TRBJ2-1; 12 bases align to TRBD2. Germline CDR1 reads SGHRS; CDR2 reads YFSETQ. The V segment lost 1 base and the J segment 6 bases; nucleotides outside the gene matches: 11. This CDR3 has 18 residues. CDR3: CASSLYRLAGEKINEQFF. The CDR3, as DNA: TGCGCCAGCAGCTTGTATCGACTAGCGGGAGAGAAAATCAATGAGCAGTTCTTC.

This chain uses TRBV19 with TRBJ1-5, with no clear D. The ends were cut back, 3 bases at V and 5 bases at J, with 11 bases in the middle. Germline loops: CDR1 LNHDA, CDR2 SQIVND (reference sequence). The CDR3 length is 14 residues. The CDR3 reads CASSMRQIDQPQHF. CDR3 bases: TGTGCCAGTAGTATGAGGCAGATAGATCAGCCCCAGCATTTT.

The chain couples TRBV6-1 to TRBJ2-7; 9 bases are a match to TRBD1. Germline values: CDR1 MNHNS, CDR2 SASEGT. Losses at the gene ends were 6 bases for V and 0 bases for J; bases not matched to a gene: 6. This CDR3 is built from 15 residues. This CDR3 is CASSSTGGGSYEQYF. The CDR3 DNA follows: TGTGCCAGCAGCTCGACAGGGGGTGGCTCCTACGAGCAGTACTTC.

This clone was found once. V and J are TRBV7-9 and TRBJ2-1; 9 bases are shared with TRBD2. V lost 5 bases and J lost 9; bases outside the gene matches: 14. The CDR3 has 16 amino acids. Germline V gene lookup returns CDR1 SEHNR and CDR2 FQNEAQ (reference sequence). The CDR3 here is CASSPPGGRASREQFF. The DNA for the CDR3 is TGTGCCAGCAGCCCTCCAGGCGGGAGGGCCTCGCGTGAGCAGTTCTTC.

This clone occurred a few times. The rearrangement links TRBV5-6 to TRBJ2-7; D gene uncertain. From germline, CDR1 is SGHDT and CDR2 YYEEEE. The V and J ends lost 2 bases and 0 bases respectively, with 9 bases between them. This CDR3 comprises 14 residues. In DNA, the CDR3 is TGTGCCAGCAGCTTAATCCCAGGCTCCTACGAGCAGTACTTC. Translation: CASSLIPGSYEQYF.

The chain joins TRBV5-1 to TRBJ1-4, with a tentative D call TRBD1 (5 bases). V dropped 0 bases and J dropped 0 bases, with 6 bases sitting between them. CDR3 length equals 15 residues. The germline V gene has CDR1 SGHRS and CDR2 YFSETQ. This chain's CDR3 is CASSLGTTTNEKLFF. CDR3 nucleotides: TGCGCCAGCAGCTTGGGGACAACAACTAATGAAAAACTGTTTTTT. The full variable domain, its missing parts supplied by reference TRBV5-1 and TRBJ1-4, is KAGVTQTPRYLIKTRGQQVTLSCSPISGHRSVSWYQQTPGQGLQFLFEYFSETQRNKGNFPGRFSGRQFSNSRSEMNVSTLELGDSALYLCASSLGTTTNEKLFFGSGTQLSVL.

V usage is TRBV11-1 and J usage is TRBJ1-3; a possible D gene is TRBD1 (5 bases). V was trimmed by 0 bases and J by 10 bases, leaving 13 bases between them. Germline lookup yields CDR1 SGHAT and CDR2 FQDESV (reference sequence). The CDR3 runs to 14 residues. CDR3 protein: CASSLAFGTRTIYF. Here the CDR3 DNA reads TGTGCCAGCAGCTTAGCATTCGGGACGCGGACCATATATTTT.

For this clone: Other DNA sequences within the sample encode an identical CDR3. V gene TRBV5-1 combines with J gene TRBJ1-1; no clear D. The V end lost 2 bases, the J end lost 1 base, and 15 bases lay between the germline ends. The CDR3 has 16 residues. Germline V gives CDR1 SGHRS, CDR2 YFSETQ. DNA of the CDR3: TGCGCCAGCAGCTTCGGGTCTACTTACCAGAACACTGAAGCTTTCTTT. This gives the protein CASSFGSTYQNTEAFF.

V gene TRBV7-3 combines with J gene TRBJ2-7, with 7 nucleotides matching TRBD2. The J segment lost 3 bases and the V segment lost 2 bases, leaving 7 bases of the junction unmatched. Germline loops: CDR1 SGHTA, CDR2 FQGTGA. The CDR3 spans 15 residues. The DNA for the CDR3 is TGTGCCAGCAGCTTAGGCGGCGGGGGAGTCTACGAGCAGTACTTC. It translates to CASSLGGGGVYEQYF.

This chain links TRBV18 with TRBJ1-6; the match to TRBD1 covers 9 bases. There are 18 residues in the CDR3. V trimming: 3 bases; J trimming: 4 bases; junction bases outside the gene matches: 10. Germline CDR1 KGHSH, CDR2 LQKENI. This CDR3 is CASSPPDGQGPYNSPLHF. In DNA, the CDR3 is TGTGCCAGCTCACCGCCCGACGGACAGGGGCCTTATAATTCACCCCTCCACTTT.

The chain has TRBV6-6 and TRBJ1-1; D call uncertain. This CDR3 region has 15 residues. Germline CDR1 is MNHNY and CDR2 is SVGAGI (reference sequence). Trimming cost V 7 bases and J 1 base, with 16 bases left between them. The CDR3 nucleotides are TGTGCCAGCAAAGAAAGCTTGCGACAGAACACTGAAGCTTTCTTT. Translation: CASKESLRQNTEAFF.

CDR3 amino acids: CASRVTGTTDTQYF. The CDR3 DNA is TGTGCCAGCAGGGTAACGGGAACCACAGATACGCAGTATTTT. The chain couples TRBV6-5 to TRBJ2-3, with D possibly TRBD2 on 5 matching bases. Trimming removed 6 bases at V and 2 bases at J, with 12 bases between. Germline lookup yields CDR1 MNHEY and CDR2 SVGAGI. This CDR3 has 14 amino acids.

Here the CDR3 DNA reads TGTGCCAGCAGTTCCTCCCGACCGATTGTAGGCAATCAGCCCCAGCATTTT. It yields the protein CASSSSRPIVGNQPQHF. This chain uses TRBV28 with TRBJ1-5; D unresolved. This CDR3 is built from 17 residues. The V gene's germline CDR1 is MDHEN and CDR2 SYDVKM. V shed 4 bases and J shed 2 bases, with 18 bases lying between them.

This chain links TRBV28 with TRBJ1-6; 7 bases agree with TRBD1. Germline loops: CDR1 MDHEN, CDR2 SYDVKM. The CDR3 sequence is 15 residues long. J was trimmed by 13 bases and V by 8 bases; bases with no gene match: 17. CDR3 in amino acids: CASSKGGTAIWPLHF. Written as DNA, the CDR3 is TGTGCCAGCTCAAAAGGTGGGACAGCCATATGGCCCCTCCACTTT.

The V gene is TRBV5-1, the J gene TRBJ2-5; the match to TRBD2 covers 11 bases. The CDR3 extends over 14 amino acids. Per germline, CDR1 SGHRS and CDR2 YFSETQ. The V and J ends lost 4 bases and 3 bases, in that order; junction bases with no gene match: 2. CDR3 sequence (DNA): TGCGCCAGCAGCCTAGCGGGGGGCAAAGAGACCCAGTACTTC. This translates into CASSLAGGKETQYF.

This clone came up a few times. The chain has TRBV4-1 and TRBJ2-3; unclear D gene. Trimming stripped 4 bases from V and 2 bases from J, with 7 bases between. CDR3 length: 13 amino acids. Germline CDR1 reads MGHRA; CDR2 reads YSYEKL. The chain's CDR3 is CASSRSFTDTQYF. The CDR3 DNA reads TGCGCCAGCAGCCGCAGTTTCACAGATACGCAGTATTTT.

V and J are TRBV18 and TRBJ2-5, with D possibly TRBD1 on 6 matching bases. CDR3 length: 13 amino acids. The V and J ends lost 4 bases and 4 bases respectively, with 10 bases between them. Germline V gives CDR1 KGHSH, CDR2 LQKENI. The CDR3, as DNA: TGTGCCAGCTCACAGGGACACGGAGAGACCCAGTACTTC. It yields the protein CASSQGHGETQYF.

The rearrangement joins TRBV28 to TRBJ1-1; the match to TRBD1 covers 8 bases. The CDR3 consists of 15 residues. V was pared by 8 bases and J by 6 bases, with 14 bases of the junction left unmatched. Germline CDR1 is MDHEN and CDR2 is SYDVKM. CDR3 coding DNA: TGTGCCAGCGTGGGTTACAGGGGGAGTTTCTCTGAAGCTTTCTTT. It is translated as CASVGYRGSFSEAFF.

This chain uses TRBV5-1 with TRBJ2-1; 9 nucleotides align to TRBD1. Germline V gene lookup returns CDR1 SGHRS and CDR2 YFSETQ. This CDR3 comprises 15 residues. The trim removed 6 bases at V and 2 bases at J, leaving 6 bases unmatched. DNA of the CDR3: TGCGCCAGCACCAAAACAGGGGGCCCCTACAATGAGCAGTTCTTC. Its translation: CASTKTGGPYNEQFF. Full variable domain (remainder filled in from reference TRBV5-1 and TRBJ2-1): KAGVTQTPRYLIKTRGQQVTLSCSPISGHRSVSWYQQTPGQGLQFLFEYFSETQRNKGNFPGRFSGRQFSNSRSEMNVSTLELGDSALYLCASTKTGGPYNEQFFGPGTRLTVL.

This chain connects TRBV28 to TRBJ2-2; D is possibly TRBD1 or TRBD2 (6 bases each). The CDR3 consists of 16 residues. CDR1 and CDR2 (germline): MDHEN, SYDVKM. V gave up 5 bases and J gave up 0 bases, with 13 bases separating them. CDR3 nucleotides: TGTGCCAGCAGTCCGATAGGGGGGACGAACACCGGGGAGCTGTTTTTT. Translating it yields CASSPIGGTNTGELFF.